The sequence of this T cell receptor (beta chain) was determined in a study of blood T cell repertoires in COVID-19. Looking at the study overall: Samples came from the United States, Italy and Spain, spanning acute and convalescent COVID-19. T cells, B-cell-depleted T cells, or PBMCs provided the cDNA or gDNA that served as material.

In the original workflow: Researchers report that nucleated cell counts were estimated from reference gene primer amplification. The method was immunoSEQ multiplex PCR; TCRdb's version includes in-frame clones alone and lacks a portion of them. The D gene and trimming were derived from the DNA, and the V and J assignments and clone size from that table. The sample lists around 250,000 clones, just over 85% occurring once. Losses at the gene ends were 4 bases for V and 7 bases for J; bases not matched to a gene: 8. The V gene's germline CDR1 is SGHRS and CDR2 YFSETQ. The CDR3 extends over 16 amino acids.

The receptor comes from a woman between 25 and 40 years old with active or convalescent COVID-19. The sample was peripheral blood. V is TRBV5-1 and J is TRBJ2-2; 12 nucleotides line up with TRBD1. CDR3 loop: CASSITGTGGGGELFF. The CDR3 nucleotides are TGCGCCAGCAGCATAACCGGGACAGGGGGCGGCGGGGAGCTGTTTTTT.